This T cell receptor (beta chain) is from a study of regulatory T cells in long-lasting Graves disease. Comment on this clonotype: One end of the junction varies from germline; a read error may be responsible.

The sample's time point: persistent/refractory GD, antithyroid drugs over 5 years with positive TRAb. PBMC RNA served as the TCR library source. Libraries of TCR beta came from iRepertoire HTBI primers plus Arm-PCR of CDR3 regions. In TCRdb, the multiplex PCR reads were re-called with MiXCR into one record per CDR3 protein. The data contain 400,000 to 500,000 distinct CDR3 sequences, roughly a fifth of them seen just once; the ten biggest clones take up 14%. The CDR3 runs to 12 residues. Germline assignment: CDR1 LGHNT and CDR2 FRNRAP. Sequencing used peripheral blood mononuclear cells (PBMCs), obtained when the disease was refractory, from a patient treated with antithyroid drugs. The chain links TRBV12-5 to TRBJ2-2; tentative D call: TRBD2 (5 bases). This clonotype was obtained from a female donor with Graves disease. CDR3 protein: CASSDIAGEPFF. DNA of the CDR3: TGTGCTAGCTCCGATATAGCCGGGGAGCCGTTTTTT. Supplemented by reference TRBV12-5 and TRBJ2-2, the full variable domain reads DARVTQTPRHKVTEMGQEVTMRCQPILGHNTVFWYRQTMMQGLELLAYFRNRAPLDDSGMPKDRFSAEMPDATLATLKIQPSEPRDSAVYFCASSDIAGEPFFGEGSRLTVL.